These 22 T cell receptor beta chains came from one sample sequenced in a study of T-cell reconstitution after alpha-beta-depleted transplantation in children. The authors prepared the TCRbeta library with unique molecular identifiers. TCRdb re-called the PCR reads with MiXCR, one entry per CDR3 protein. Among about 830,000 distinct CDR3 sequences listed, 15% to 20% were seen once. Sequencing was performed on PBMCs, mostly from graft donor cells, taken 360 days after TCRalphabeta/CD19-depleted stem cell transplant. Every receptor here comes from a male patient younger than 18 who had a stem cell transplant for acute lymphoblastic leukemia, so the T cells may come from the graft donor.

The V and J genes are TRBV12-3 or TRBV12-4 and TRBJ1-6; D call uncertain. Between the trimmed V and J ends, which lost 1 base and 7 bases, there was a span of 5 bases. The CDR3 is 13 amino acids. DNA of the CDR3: TGTGCCAGCAGTTTAGTCGGGAATTCACCCCTCCACTTT. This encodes CASSLVGNSPLHF.

This CDR3 is CASGDRGWDYEQYF. The CDR3 region has the DNA TGTGCCAGCGGGGACAGGGGATGGGACTACGAGCAGTACTTC. This chain connects TRBV2 to TRBJ2-7; 10 bases are shared with TRBD1. Germline trimming cut 8 bases from V and 3 bases from J; bases unmatched to any gene: 7. Germline V CDR1 and CDR2: SNHLY, FYNNEI. This CDR3 spans 14 amino acids.

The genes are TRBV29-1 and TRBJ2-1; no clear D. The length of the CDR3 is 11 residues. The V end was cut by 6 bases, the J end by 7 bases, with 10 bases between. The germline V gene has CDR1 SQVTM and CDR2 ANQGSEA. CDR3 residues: CSVHRGNEQFF. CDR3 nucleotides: TGCAGCGTGCACCGAGGAAATGAGCAGTTCTTC.

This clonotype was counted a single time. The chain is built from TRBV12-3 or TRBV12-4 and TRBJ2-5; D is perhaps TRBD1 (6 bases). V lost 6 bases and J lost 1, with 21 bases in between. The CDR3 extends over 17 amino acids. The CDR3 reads CASRENNRAHSQETQYF. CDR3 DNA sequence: TGTGCCAGCAGAGAAAATAACAGGGCACACTCCCAAGAGACCCAGTACTTC.

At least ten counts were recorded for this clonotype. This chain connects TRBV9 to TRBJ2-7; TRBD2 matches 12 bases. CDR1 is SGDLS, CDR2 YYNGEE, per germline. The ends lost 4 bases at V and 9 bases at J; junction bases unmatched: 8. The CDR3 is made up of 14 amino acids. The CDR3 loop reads CASSKSSGRAGQYF. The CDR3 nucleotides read TGTGCCAGCAGCAAGTCTAGCGGGAGGGCCGGGCAGTACTTC.

The CDR3 DNA is TGTGCCAGCTCACCACTAATGCAGGTCTCCTACGAGCAGTACTTC. This gives the protein CASSPLMQVSYEQYF. This chain links TRBV18 with TRBJ2-7; D is ambiguous. The CDR3 runs to 15 residues. V was clipped by 1 base and J by 0 bases, with 10 bases between them. Germline-derived CDR1 and CDR2 are KGHSH and LQKENI.

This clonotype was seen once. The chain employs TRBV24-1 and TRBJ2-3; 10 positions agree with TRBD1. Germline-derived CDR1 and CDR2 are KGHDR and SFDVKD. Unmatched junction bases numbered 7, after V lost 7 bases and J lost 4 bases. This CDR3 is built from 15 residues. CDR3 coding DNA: TGTGCCACCAGCGACCGGGACAGGGGTCCAGATACGCAGTATTTT. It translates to CATSDRDRGPDTQYF.

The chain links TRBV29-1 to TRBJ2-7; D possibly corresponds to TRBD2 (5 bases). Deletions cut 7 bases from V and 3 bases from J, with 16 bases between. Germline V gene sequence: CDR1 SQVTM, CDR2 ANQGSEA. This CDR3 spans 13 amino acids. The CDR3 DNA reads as TGCAGCGCAGAGGGCGGGTTCAACTACGAGCAGTACTTC. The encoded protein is CSAEGGFNYEQYF.

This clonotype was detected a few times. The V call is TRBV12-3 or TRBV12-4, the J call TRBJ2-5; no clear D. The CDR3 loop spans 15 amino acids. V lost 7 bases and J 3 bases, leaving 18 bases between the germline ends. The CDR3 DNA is TGTGCCAGCATCGAGGACCAACGCCTTGAAGAGACCCAGTACTTC. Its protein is CASIEDQRLEETQYF.

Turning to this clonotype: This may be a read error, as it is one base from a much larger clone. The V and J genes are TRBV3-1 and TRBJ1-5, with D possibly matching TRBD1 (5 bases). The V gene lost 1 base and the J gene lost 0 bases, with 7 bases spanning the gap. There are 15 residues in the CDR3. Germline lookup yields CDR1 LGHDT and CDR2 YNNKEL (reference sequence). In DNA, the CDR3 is TGTGCCAGCAGCCAAGCAGGGTATAGCAATCAGCCCCAGCATTTT. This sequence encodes CASSQAGYSNQPQHF.

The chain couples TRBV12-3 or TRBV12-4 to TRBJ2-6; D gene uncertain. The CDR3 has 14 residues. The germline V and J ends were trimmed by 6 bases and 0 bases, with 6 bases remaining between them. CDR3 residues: CASRDTSGANVLTF. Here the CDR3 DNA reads TGTGCCAGCAGAGACACCTCTGGGGCCAACGTCCTGACTTTC.

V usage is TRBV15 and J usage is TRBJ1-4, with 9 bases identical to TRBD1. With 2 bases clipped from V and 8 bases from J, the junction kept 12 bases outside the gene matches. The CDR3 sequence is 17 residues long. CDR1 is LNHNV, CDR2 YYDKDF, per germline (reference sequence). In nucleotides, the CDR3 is TGTGCCACCAGCAGACCCTACCTGGGACAGGGTGAGGAAAAACTGTTTTTT. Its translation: CATSRPYLGQGEEKLFF.

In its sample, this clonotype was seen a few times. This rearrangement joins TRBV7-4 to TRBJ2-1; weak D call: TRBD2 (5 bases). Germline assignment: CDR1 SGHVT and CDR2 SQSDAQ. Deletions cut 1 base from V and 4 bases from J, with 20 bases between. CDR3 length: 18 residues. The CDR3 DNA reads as TGTGCCAGCAGCTTAGTTTTTCCCTCCCAAAAGCGGTACAATGAGCAGTTCTTC. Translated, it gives CASSLVFPSQKRYNEQFF.

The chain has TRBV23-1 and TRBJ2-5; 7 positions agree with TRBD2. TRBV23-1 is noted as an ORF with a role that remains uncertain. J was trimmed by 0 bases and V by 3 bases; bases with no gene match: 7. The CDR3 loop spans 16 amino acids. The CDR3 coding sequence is TGCGCCAGCAGTCAGCCGGGACTACCGTACCAAGAGACCCAGTACTTC. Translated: CASSQPGLPYQETQYF.

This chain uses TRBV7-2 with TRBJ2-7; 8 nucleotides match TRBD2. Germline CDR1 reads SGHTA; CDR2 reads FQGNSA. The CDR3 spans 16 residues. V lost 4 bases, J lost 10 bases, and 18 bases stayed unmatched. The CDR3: CASSSGGNSPPTKQYF. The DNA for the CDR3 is TGTGCCAGCAGCTCGGGGGGGAACAGTCCACCTACGAAACAGTACTTC.

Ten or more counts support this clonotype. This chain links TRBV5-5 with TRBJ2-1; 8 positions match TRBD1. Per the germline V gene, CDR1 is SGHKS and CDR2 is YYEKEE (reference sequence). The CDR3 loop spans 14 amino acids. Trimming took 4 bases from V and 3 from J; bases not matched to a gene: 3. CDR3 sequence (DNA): TGTGCCAGCAGCCGGACAGGGAACTACAATGAGCAGTTCTTC. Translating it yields CASSRTGNYNEQFF.

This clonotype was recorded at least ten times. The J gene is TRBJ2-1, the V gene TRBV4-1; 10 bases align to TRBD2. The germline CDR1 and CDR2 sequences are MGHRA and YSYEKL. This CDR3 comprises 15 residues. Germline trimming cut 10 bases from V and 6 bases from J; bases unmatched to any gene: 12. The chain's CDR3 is CATKVGAGGGNEQFF. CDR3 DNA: TGCGCCACGAAAGTCGGAGCGGGGGGGGGCAATGAGCAGTTCTTC.

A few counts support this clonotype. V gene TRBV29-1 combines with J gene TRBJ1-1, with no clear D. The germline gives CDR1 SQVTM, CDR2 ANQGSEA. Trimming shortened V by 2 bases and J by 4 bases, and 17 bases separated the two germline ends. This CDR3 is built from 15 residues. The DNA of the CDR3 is TGCAGCGTTGAAACCCCGGGCAGAATCTTCACTGAAGCTTTCTTT. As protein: CSVETPGRIFTEAFF.

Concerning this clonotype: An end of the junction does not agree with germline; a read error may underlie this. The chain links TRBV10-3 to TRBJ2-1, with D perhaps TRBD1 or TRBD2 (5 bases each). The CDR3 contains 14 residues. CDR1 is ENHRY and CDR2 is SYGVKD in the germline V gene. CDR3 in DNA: TGTGCCATCAATGAGGGACCACCGGCTTCTGAGCAGTTCTTC. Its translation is CAINEGPPASEQFF.

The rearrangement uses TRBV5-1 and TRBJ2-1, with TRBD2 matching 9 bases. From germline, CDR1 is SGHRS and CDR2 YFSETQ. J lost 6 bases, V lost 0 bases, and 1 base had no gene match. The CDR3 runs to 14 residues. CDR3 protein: CASSLASGANEQFF. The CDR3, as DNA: TGCGCCAGCAGCTTGGCTAGCGGGGCCAATGAGCAGTTCTTC.

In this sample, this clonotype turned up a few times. This CDR3 is CASRATGTGTYEQYF. In DNA form, the CDR3 reads TGCGCCAGCAGAGCAACCGGGACAGGGACCTACGAGCAGTACTTC. V gene TRBV4-1 combines with J gene TRBJ2-7; 9 bases map to TRBD1. The germline gives CDR1 MGHRA, CDR2 YSYEKL. This CDR3 comprises 15 residues. Trimming removed 6 bases from V and 2 bases from J; junction bases left unmatched: 8.

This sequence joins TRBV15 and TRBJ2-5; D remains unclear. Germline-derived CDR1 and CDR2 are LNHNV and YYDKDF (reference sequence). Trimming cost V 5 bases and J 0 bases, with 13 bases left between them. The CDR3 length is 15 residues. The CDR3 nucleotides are TGTGCCACCAGCTCTCGTCGTCGTAACCAAGAGACCCAGTACTTC. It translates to CATSSRRRNQETQYF.